These T cell receptor beta chains were read from a single sample in a study of shared clonotypes between healthy human individuals. Libraries were prepared by immunoSEQ multiplex PCR; TCRdb keeps only in-frame clonotypes and omits some of them. The profile shows over 2 million clones, 85% to 95% of them singletons. Material for sequencing was naive CD4+ T cells from PBMCs. Every receptor here comes from a man aged 18 to 29 in good health. Some clones in this sample may be carry-over from other donors' samples. CDR3s include the opening cysteine and the closing phenylalanine or tryptophan. Each record gives: clone size, J gene, D gene, V gene, CDR3 DNA, CDR3 protein. The D gene is left open where the match is weak. A clone size is listed for some rows: how often the clone was seen (once, few, many), or a class if it is expanded.

size: few
J: TRBJ1-1
D: -
V: TRBV20-1
DNA: TGCAGTGCTTCCATGAACACTGAAGCTTTCTTT
CDR3: CSASMNTEAFF

size: -
J: TRBJ2-3
D: TRBD2
V: TRBV7-2
DNA: TGTGCCAGCAGCTTACCCCTAGCGGGACGGTACACAGATACGCAGTATTTT
CDR3: CASSLPLAGRYTDTQYF

size: once
J: TRBJ1-5
D: TRBD1
V: TRBV27
DNA: TGTGCCAGCAGCTTGACAGGGGGAGGCAATCAGCCCCAGCATTTT
CDR3: CASSLTGGGNQPQHF

size: once
J: TRBJ2-7
D: -
V: TRBV11-1
DNA: TGTGCCAGCAGCTCGACCGGGACACTAAACTACGAGCAGTACTTC
CDR3: CASSSTGTLNYEQYF

size: -
J: TRBJ1-2
D: -
V: TRBV5-6
DNA: TGTGCCAGCAGCCCCCGTGGGGAGGACCGCTATGGCTACACCTTC
CDR3: CASSPRGEDRYGYTF

size: once
J: TRBJ2-2
D: -
V: TRBV7-9
DNA: TGTGCCAGCAGCTTGGAGGGGACAGCAGCGAACACCGGGGAGCTGTTTTTT
CDR3: CASSLEGTAANTGELFF

size: -
J: TRBJ2-3
D: -
V: TRBV5-1
DNA: TGCGCCAGCAGCTTGGTGGGCCCTAGCACAGATACGCAGTATTTT
CDR3: CASSLVGPSTDTQYF

size: -
J: TRBJ1-2
D: TRBD1
V: TRBV4-2
DNA: TGTGCCAGCAGCCCACTCGGGACAGCCTATGGCTACACCTTC
CDR3: CASSPLGTAYGYTF

size: -
J: TRBJ1-1
D: -
V: TRBV2
DNA: TGTGCCAGCAGTGACTCTCGGACTGAAGCTTTCTTT
CDR3: CASSDSRTEAFF

size: -
J: TRBJ1-3
D: TRBD1
V: TRBV28
DNA: TGTGCCAGCAGTCCCGGACAGGGGAACACCATATATTTT
CDR3: CASSPGQGNTIYF

size: -
J: TRBJ2-1
D: -
V: TRBV5-1
DNA: TGCGCCAGCTCCCTTGGGGTGGATATGACCTACAATGAGCAGTTCTTC
CDR3: CASSLGVDMTYNEQFF

size: -
J: TRBJ2-5
D: TRBD2
V: TRBV5-1
DNA: TGCGCCAGCAGCCTCACGGCCACTAGCGGAGAGACCCAGTACTTC
CDR3: CASSLTATSGETQYF

size: -
J: TRBJ2-1
D: TRBD2
V: TRBV9
DNA: TGTGCCAGCAGCACTACTAGCGGGTCCTACAATGAGCAGTTCTTC
CDR3: CASSTTSGSYNEQFF

size: once
J: TRBJ1-5
D: TRBD1
V: TRBV28
DNA: TGTGCCAGCAAGGGGGACAGCTATAGCAATCAGCCCCAGCATTTT
CDR3: CASKGDSYSNQPQHF

size: -
J: TRBJ1-5
D: TRBD1
V: TRBV6-1
DNA: TGTGCCAGCAGTAAAGACAGGGTTTTATCGGGTCAGCCCCAGCATTTT
CDR3: CASSKDRVLSGQPQHF

size: -
J: TRBJ1-2
D: -
V: TRBV28
DNA: TGTGCCGAAGGAACAGGGATAGACTATGGCTACACCTTC
CDR3: CAEGTGIDYGYTF

size: -
J: TRBJ1-3
D: -
V: TRBV2
DNA: TGTGCCAGCTCTAATGAACAGGTCTCTGGAAACACCATATATTTT
CDR3: CASSNEQVSGNTIYF

size: once
J: TRBJ1-5
D: TRBD1
V: TRBV28
DNA: TGTGCCAGCAGTCCTCTAATCGGGACAGACACATACTATGATAGCAATCAGCCCCAGCATTTT
CDR3: CASSPLIGTDTYYDSNQPQHF

size: -
J: TRBJ1-5
D: TRBD1
V: TRBV5-3
DNA: TGTGCCAGAAGCCCCCAGGGTGTAGTAGGGGGCGGTCAGCCCCAGCATTTT
CDR3: CARSPQGVVGGGQPQHF

size: -
J: TRBJ1-1
D: -
V: TRBV5-6
DNA: TGTGCCAGCAGCTTGAGGAGATTGAGAACTGAAGCTTTCTTT
CDR3: CASSLRRLRTEAFF

size: -
J: TRBJ1-2
D: TRBD1
V: TRBV18
DNA: TGTGCCAGCTCACCAGGGACAGGGGTGTATGGCTACACCTTC
CDR3: CASSPGTGVYGYTF

size: once
J: TRBJ1-1
D: -
V: TRBV7-2
DNA: TGTGCCAGCAGCTTAGGGATGGCAGTGAACACTGAAGCTTTCTTT
CDR3: CASSLGMAVNTEAFF

size: -
J: TRBJ2-3
D: TRBD2
V: TRBV2
DNA: TGTGCCAGCAGACTAGCGGAGACCACAGATACGCAGTATTTT
CDR3: CASRLAETTDTQYF

size: -
J: TRBJ2-2
D: TRBD1
V: TRBV6-1
DNA: TGTGCCAGCAGTGAAATTAATTTAGGGACAGCGAACACCGGGGAGCTGTTTTTT
CDR3: CASSEINLGTANTGELFF

size: -
J: TRBJ1-5
D: -
V: TRBV28
DNA: TGTGCCAGCAGTTTAGTACAGGGCGTGAGACAGCCCCAGCATTTT
CDR3: CASSLVQGVRQPQHF

size: -
J: TRBJ1-4
D: -
V: TRBV4-1
DNA: TGCGCCAGCAGCCGCGACCCAGGGGCAACTAATGAAAAACTGTTTTTT
CDR3: CASSRDPGATNEKLFF

size: -
J: TRBJ2-7
D: TRBD2
V: TRBV28
DNA: TGTGCCAGCAGCCCCCCAGCAAGCGGGAGCTACGAGCAGTACTTC
CDR3: CASSPPASGSYEQYF

size: once
J: TRBJ2-1
D: TRBD2
V: TRBV6-1
DNA: TGTGCCAGCAGTGATAGGCCTAGCGGTTCCTACAATGAGCAGTTCTTC
CDR3: CASSDRPSGSYNEQFF

size: -
J: TRBJ2-1
D: -
V: TRBV11-2
DNA: TGTGCCAGCAGCTCCAGGCCACCGGGACTGGGGAACAATGAGCAGTTCTTC
CDR3: CASSSRPPGLGNNEQFF

size: -
J: TRBJ1-5
D: -
V: TRBV10-3
DNA: TGTGCCATCAGTGAGTCGGCACCCACACAGCCCCAGCATTTT
CDR3: CAISESAPTQPQHF

size: -
J: TRBJ2-3
D: -
V: TRBV2
DNA: TGTGCCAGCAGTGTCGATTACTCTAGCACAGATACGCAGTATTTT
CDR3: CASSVDYSSTDTQYF

size: -
J: TRBJ2-5
D: TRBD1
V: TRBV6-5
DNA: TGTGCCAGCAGCCCTATTGGACAGGGGGAAGAGACCCAGTACTTC
CDR3: CASSPIGQGEETQYF

size: -
J: TRBJ2-5
D: -
V: TRBV18
DNA: TGTGCCAGCTCACCCCCAGGGAGGGAGACCCAGTACTTC
CDR3: CASSPPGRETQYF

size: -
J: TRBJ1-4
D: -
V: TRBV7-9
DNA: TGTGCCAGCAGCTTAATGGGGCAAGCTAGTGGTAATGAAAAACTGTTTTTT
CDR3: CASSLMGQASGNEKLFF

size: -
J: TRBJ2-4
D: -
V: TRBV18
DNA: TGTGCCAGCTCAACCGCGGCGGGGGCGGACATTCAGTACTTC
CDR3: CASSTAAGADIQYF

size: -
J: TRBJ2-7
D: -
V: TRBV5-1
DNA: TGCGCCAGCAGCTATGACACTCAACAGGAGCAGTACTTC
CDR3: CASSYDTQQEQYF

size: -
J: TRBJ2-1
D: TRBD2
V: TRBV19
DNA: TGTGCCAGTAGTGCGCGGGGGGGGAGCTCCTACAATGAGCAGTTCTTC
CDR3: CASSARGGSSYNEQFF

size: -
J: TRBJ2-3
D: TRBD2
V: TRBV7-2
DNA: TGTGCCAGCAGCTTAACGGGACTAGCGTCTAGCACAGATACGCAGTATTTT
CDR3: CASSLTGLASSTDTQYF

size: once
J: TRBJ2-3
D: TRBD2
V: TRBV28
DNA: TGTGCCAGCAGTCCCCCACCGGGACTAGCCACGATTAGCACAGATACGCAGTATTTT
CDR3: CASSPPPGLATISTDTQYF

size: -
J: TRBJ2-1
D: -
V: TRBV5-1
DNA: TGCGCCAGCAGTGTCTCGACTACTGGAGAGAATGAGCAGTTCTTC
CDR3: CASSVSTTGENEQFF

size: once
J: TRBJ1-2
D: TRBD1
V: TRBV11-2
DNA: TGTGCCAGCAGCCCGGGGGGACAGGGGTGGGGAGGCTACACCTTC
CDR3: CASSPGGQGWGGYTF

size: -
J: TRBJ1-4
D: TRBD1
V: TRBV5-4
DNA: TGTGCCAGCAGCCTGGGCCGGACAGGGAATGAAAAACTGTTTTTT
CDR3: CASSLGRTGNEKLFF

size: once
J: TRBJ2-7
D: -
V: TRBV28
DNA: TGTGCCAGCAGTAAACACGTGAGGGGAGAGCAGTACTTC
CDR3: CASSKHVRGEQYF

size: -
J: TRBJ1-2
D: -
V: TRBV27
DNA: TGTGCCAGCAGTTTGGGACTGGGCAATGGCTACACCTTC
CDR3: CASSLGLGNGYTF

size: few
J: TRBJ1-1
D: -
V: TRBV4-1
DNA: TGCGCCAGCAGCCATCAGGGGTTTCGGGGCTTCTTT
CDR3: CASSHQGFRGFF

size: -
J: TRBJ1-1
D: TRBD1
V: TRBV28
DNA: TGTGCCAGCATAACAGGGGGAATACCACTGAACACTGAAGCTTTCTTT
CDR3: CASITGGIPLNTEAFF

size: once
J: TRBJ1-1
D: TRBD1
V: TRBV11-3
DNA: TGTGCCAGCAGCCCTCGGTGGACAGGTATGAACACTGAAGCTTTCTTT
CDR3: CASSPRWTGMNTEAFF

size: -
J: TRBJ2-1
D: TRBD2
V: TRBV10-3
DNA: TGTGCCTCGGGACTAGCGGGAGGGAATGAGCAGTTCTTC
CDR3: CASGLAGGNEQFF

size: -
J: TRBJ1-4
D: TRBD1
V: TRBV30
DNA: TGTGCCTGGACCCCCGACAGGGGGAGTGAAAAACTGTTTTTT
CDR3: CAWTPDRGSEKLFF